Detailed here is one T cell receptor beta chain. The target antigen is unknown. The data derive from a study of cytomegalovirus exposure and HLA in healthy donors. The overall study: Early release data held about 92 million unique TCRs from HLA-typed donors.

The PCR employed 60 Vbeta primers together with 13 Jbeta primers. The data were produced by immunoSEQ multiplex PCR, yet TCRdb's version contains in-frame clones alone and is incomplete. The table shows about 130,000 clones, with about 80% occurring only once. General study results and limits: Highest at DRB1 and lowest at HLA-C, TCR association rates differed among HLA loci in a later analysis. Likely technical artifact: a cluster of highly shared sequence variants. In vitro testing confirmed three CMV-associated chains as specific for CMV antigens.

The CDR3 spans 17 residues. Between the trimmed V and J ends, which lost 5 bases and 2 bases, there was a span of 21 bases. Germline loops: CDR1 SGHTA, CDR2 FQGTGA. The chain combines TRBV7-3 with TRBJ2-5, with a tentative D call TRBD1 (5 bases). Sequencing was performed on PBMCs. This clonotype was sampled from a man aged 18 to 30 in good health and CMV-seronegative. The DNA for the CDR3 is TGTGCCAGCAGCCTACTGCCCTTCCAGGGCGGACAAGAGACCCAGTACTTC. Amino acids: CASSLLPFQGGQETQYF.